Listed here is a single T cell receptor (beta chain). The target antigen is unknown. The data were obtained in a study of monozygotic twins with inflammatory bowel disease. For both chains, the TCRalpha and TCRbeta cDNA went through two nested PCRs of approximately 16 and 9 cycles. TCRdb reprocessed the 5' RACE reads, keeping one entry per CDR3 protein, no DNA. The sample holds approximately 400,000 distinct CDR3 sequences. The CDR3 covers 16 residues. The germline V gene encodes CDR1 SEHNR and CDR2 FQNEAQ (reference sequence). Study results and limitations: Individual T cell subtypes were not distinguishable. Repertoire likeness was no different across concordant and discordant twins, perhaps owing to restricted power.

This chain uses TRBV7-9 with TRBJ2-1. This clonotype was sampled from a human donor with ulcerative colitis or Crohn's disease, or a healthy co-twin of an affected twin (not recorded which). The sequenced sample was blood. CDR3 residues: CASSPRGGRTYNEQFF. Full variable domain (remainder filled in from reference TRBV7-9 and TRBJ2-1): DTGVSQNPRHKITKRGQNVTFRCDPISEHNRLYWYRQTLGQGPEFLTYFQNEAQLEKSRLLSDRFSAERPKGSFSTLEIQRTEQGDSAMYLCASSPRGGRTYNEQFFGPGTRLTVL.